This T cell receptor (beta chain) came from a study of cytomegalovirus exposure and HLA in healthy donors. The study, taken as a whole, reports: Accurate HLA-A and HLA-B prediction from TCR beta sequences was reported for most subjects. In an earlier analysis, most TCR beta V segments were productive about 87% or about 30% of the time. In vitro confirmation showed three CMV-associated chains to be CMV antigen specific.

Both 60 Vbeta primers and 13 Jbeta primers went into the PCR. Method: immunoSEQ multiplex PCR; TCRdb's copy keeps in-frame clones and lacks some. Of 130,000 or so clones in the sample, approximately 8.7% were seen once. Each donor was healthy, and each was a bone marrow donor. The sample holds a few counts of this clone. The antigen is undetermined. CDR3 length: 14 amino acids. Trimming cost V 1 base and J 4 bases, with 11 bases left between them. From germline, CDR1 is SEHNR and CDR2 FQNEAQ (reference sequence). The sample taken for sequencing was PBMCs. The sequence was collected from a man aged 40-49 years in good health and CMV-seronegative. The chain combines TRBV7-9 with TRBJ2-7, with TRBD1 as a possible D gene (7 bases). Here the CDR3 reads CASSLGQGGYEQYF. The DNA of the CDR3 is TGTGCCAGCAGCTTAGGGCAGGGGGGTTACGAGCAGTACTTC.